The 4 T cell receptor beta chains below all came from one sample that was sequenced in a study of blood T cell repertoires in COVID-19. TCRdb keeps only in-frame clones here, not all; method: immunoSEQ multiplex PCR. Among more than 300,000 clones, roughly 86% were seen once, and the ten largest hold 1.5% to 2%. Sequenced input: peripheral blood. Every receptor here comes from a woman aged 45-65 years with acute or convalescent COVID-19.

The V gene is TRBV5-6, the J gene TRBJ1-6; 7 bases are shared with TRBD1. CDR3 length: 15 amino acids. The germline gives CDR1 SGHDT, CDR2 YYEEEE. After removal of 4 bases from V and 7 bases from J, the junction contained 8 bases not matched to a gene. The CDR3 reads CASSEPSRGNSPLHF. Written as DNA, the CDR3 is TGTGCCAGCAGCGAGCCCTCCAGGGGGAATTCACCCCTCCACTTT. Filled out from reference TRBV5-6 and TRBJ1-6, the complete variable domain reads DAGVTQSPTHLIKTRGQQVTLRCSPKSGHDTVSWYQQALGQGPQFIFQYYEEEERQRGNFPDRFSGHQFPNYSSELNVNALLLGDSALYLCASSEPSRGNSPLHFGNGTRLTVT.

In this sample, this clone turned up once. The rearrangement links TRBV11-2 to TRBJ2-1; a weak D match, TRBD1 (6 bases). Trimming removed 5 bases at V and 0 bases at J, with 14 bases between. The CDR3 is 16 amino acids. Germline V lookup: CDR1 SGHAT, CDR2 FQNNGV. CDR3 in amino acids: CASSENRVVSYNEQFF. CDR3 in DNA: TGTGCCAGCAGCGAAAACAGGGTCGTCTCCTACAATGAGCAGTTCTTC.

This chain connects TRBV28 to TRBJ2-1; the match to TRBD2 covers 11 bases. CDR1 is MDHEN and CDR2 is SYDVKM in the germline V gene. This CDR3 comprises 15 residues. Trimming removed 1 base from V and 8 bases from J; junction bases left unmatched: 4. The CDR3 coding sequence is TGTGCCAGCAGTTTATCAATAGCGGGGGGGGATGAGCAGTTCTTC. It encodes CASSLSIAGGDEQFF.

This clone was detected only a few times. The CDR3 reads CASLAQGRPGTGELFF. The DNA for the CDR3 is TGTGCCAGCCTAGCACAGGGGCGCCCGGGCACCGGGGAGCTGTTTTTT. The V and J genes are TRBV27 and TRBJ2-2; 7 nucleotides agree with TRBD1. The CDR3 runs 16 residues. J lost 4 bases, V lost 8 bases, and 13 bases had no gene match. Germline V gene lookup returns CDR1 MNHEY and CDR2 SMNVEV (reference sequence).